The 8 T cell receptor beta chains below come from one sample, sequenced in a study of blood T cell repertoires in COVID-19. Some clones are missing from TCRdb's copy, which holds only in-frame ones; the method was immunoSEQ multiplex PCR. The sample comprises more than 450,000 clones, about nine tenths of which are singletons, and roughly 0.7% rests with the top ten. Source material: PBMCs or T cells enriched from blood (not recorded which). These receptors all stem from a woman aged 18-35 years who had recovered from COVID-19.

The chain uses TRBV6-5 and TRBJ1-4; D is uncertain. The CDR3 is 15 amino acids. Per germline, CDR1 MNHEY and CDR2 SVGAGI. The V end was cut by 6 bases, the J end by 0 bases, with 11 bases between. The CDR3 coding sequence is TGTGCCAGCAGAGCAGGCGCTACAACTAATGAAAAACTGTTTTTT. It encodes CASRAGATTNEKLFF.

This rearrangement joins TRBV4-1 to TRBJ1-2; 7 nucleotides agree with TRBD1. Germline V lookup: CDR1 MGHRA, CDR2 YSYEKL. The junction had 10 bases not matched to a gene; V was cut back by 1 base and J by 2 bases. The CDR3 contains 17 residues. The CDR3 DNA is TGCGCCAGCAGCCAAGGGCTGACAGGGATAAGAAACTATGGCTACACCTTC. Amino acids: CASSQGLTGIRNYGYTF.

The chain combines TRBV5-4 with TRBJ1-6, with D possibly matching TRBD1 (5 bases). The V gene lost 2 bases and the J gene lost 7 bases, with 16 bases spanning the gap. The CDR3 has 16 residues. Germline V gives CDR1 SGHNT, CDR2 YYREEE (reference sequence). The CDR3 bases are TGTGCCAGCAGCTTTTTCCCCGGGACTGAGAATTCACCCCTCCACTTT. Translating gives CASSFFPGTENSPLHF.

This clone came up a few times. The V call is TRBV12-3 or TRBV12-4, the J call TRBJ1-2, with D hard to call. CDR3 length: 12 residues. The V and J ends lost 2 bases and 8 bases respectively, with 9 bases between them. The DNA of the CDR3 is TGTGCCAGCAGTTTAATGGGCAGCGGCTACACCTTC. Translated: CASSLMGSGYTF.

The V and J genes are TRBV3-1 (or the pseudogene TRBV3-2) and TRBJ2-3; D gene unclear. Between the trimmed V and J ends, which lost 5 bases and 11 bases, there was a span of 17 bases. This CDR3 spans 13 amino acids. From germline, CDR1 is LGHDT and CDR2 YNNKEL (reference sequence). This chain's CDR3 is CASSAGEFGGQYF. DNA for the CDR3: TGTGCCAGCAGCGCTGGAGAGTTCGGTGGGCAGTATTTT.

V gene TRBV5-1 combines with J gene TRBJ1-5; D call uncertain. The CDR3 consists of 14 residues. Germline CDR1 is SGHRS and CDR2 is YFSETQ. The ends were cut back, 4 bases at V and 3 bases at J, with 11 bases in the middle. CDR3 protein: CASSRDPYNQPQHF. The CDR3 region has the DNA TGCGCCAGCAGCCGGGATCCCTACAATCAGCCCCAGCATTTT.

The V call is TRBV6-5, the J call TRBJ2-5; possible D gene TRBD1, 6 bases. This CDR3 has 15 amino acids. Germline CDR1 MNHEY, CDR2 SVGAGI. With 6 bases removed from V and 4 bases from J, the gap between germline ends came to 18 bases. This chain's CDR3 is CASSATGIGRETQYF. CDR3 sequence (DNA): TGTGCCAGCAGCGCTACAGGGATAGGTCGAGAGACCCAGTACTTC.

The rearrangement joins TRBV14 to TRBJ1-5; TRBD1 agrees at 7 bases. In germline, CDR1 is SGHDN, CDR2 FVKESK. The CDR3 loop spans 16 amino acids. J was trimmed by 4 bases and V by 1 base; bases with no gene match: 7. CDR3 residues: CASSQGETGPNQPQHF. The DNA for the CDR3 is TGTGCCAGCAGCCAAGGTGAGACAGGGCCTAATCAGCCCCAGCATTTT.